A selection of T cell receptor beta chains follows, all from one sample in a study of blood T cells in healthy people across ages. MiXCR, applied by TCRdb to the 5' RACE reads, yields one record per CDR3 protein. The table records around 780,000 distinct CDR3 sequences, 25% to 30% of them present only once. The same specimen was also included in a second study, on T cells of mothers and their children.

Specimen: blood. These receptors were taken from a boy aged 10-17 years in good health. The CDR3 runs from the conserved cysteine through the conserved F or W. The order of the fields is V gene, clone size, CDR3 length, D gene, J gene, CDR3 DNA, CDR3 protein. The D gene is left open where the match is weak. Where a row states a size, it is once, few, many or the class of an expanded clone; other rows omit it.

>TRBV20-1|few|15|TRBD1|TRBJ2-5
TGCAGTGCTAGTGAGGGACAGGCCTTGGGTGCGGCCCAGTACTTC
CSASEGQALGAAQYF
>TRBV7-6|.|13|.|TRBJ1-1
TGTGCCAGCAGCTTATTGTTTGGAGTCAAAGCTTTCTTT
CASSLLFGVKAFF
>TRBV5-5|.|13|TRBD1|TRBJ1-5
TGCGCCAGCAGCTCTCAGGGGGCTGAGCCCCAGCATTTT
CASSSQGAEPQHF
>TRBV29-1|.|14|.|TRBJ2-7
TGCAGCGTTCTGGGGACACAGACTACCTACGAGCAGTACTTC
CSVLGTQTTYEQYF
>TRBV29-1|.|11|.|TRBJ2-1
TGCAGCGTTGAGGATGACTCCGTAGCGTTCTTC
CSVEDDSVAFF
>TRBV10-2|.|16|TRBD2|TRBJ2-7
TGCGCCAGCAGAAGAATAGCGGGGGGACCAGAGTTCGAGCAGTACTTC
CASRRIAGGPEFEQYF
>TRBV3-1|.|17|TRBD2|TRBJ2-5
TGTGCCAGCAGCCAATTTCGGGGACTAGCGCAACAAGAGACCCAGTACTTC
CASSQFRGLAQQETQYF
>TRBV20-1|.|14|.|TRBJ2-3
TGCAGTGCTAGAGGCACCTCCCCCCCAGATACGCAGTATTTT
CSARGTSPPDTQYF
>TRBV29-1|few|13|.|TRBJ2-2
TGCAGCGTTGAAGGGGGGGACGGCGGGGAGCTGTTTTTT
CSVEGGDGGELFF
>TRBV5-1|.|15|.|TRBJ2-1
TGTGCCAGCAGCTTAGTCACGGGATCCTACAATGAGCAGTTCTTC
CASSLVTGSYNEQFF
>TRBV11-2|few|14|.|TRBJ2-2
TGTGCCAGCAGCTCACCAGGGGAGACCGGGGAGCTGTTTTTT
CASSSPGETGELFF
>TRBV7-9|.|12|.|TRBJ1-2
TGTGCCAGCAGTTTAGGGAACTATGGCTACACCTTC
CASSLGNYGYTF
>TRBV12-5|few|13|.|TRBJ2-7
TGTGCTAGTGGTTTGGTACCCGGGGACGAGCAGTACTTC
CASGLVPGDEQYF
>TRBV11-1|few|14|.|TRBJ2-1
TGTGCCAGCAGCTTAGACCGGTGGGTCAATGAGCAGTTCTTC
CASSLDRWVNEQFF
>TRBV5-6|.|15|.|TRBJ2-5
TGTGCCAGCAGCCTTCGGACAGAGGGCTTGGAGACCCAGTACTTC
CASSLRTEGLETQYF
>TRBV7-3|.|15|TRBD2|TRBJ2-1
TGTGCCAGCAGCTACGGGGGTAGCGGGGGAAATGAGCAGTTCTTC
CASSYGGSGGNEQFF
>TRBV28|.|11|.|TRBJ2-1
TGTGCCAGCAGGACCGAACATGAGCAGTTCTTC
CASRTEHEQFF
>TRBV28|.|15|TRBD1|TRBJ1-2
TGTGCCAGCAGTTCCGCAGGGGGCCCTAACTATGGCTACACCTTC
CASSSAGGPNYGYTF
>TRBV7-9|.|12|TRBD2|TRBJ2-1
TGTGCCAGCAGCCTCGGACTAGCGGGGGCCTACTTC
CASSLGLAGAYF
>TRBV25-1|few|16|.|TRBJ2-1
TGTGCCAGCAGGGGATCAGTGGGTTCCGCCTACAATGAGCAGTTCTTC
CASRGSVGSAYNEQFF
>TRBV15|.|14|TRBD1|TRBJ2-7
TGTGCCACCAGCAGAGTTGGACAGGGGTCCGAGCAGTACTTC
CATSRVGQGSEQYF
>TRBV4-1|few|15|TRBD2|TRBJ2-7
TGCGCCAGCAGCCAAACTAGCGGGGGGGACTACGAGCAGTACTTC
CASSQTSGGDYEQYF